Listed below are T cell receptor beta chains from one sample, sequenced in a study of T cells in localized non-small cell lung cancer. Using immunoSEQ multiplex PCR, the repertoire was profiled, and TCRdb retains in-frame clones only, with some absent. The sample records around 25,000 clones, 75% to 85% being singletons. The source was peripheral blood, collected before any cancer treatment. The receptors come from a woman aged 35 to 75 with stage I lung adenocarcinoma. Each CDR3 is given with its conserved first and last residue. Fields, in order: D gene, J gene, V gene, CDR3 protein. The D gene is left open where the match is weak.

D: -
J: TRBJ2-3
V: TRBV5-6
CDR3: CASSPTLPGYF

D: -
J: TRBJ1-1
V: TRBV6-5
CDR3: CASSRNTEAFF

D: -
J: TRBJ2-3
V: TRBV18
CDR3: CASSPRTDTQYF

D: -
J: TRBJ2-2
V: TRBV11-3
CDR3: CASSLEFGRIHTGELFF

D: TRBD1
J: TRBJ1-4
V: TRBV10-3
CDR3: CAISTGGGQEKLFF

D: TRBD1
J: TRBJ2-2
V: TRBV5-3
CDR3: CARSSPGQGSTGELFF

D: TRBD1
J: TRBJ1-5
V: TRBV27
CDR3: CASRGAGTANQPQHF

D: -
J: TRBJ1-6
V: TRBV6-5
CDR3: CASRQPALNNSPLHF

D: -
J: TRBJ1-1
V: TRBV6-5
CDR3: CASRTGNTEAFF

D: -
J: TRBJ2-3
V: TRBV4-3
CDR3: CASSQEGEGTDTQYF

D: -
J: TRBJ2-3
V: TRBV9
CDR3: CASSPTPDSYGSDTQYF

D: TRBD2
J: TRBJ2-4
V: TRBV14
CDR3: CASSSRRAGVRQYF

D: -
J: TRBJ2-2
V: TRBV5-4
CDR3: CASSLALTGNTGELFF

D: -
J: TRBJ1-2
V: TRBV14
CDR3: CASSPTLEDYYGYTF